This TCR beta chain originates from a study of identical twins. Study-level points and caveats: In beta out-of-frame sequences, the excess sharing between twins was weaker. There was more out-of-frame TCR alpha sharing in monozygotic twins than models estimated. Low generation-probability sequences were in excess among twin-shared out-of-frame alpha sequences.

This clonotype was observed a few times. Its antigen is undetermined. Germline V lookup: CDR1 SGHRS, CDR2 YFSETQ. Unmatched junction bases numbered 2, after V lost 0 bases and J lost 3 bases. This CDR3 is 14 amino acids long. TCRdb reprocessed the 5' RACE reads via MiXCR and lists one record per CDR3 protein. Among roughly 290,000 distinct CDR3 sequences listed, 7.5% to 9.5% were seen once. These data were likewise used in another study, on yellow fever vaccine responses in identical twins.

The TCR sequence derives from a woman between 18 and 29 years old in good health. V and J are TRBV5-1 and TRBJ1-2; TRBD1 matches at 7 bases. Sample: CD8+ T cells sorted from blood. The CDR3 nucleotides read TGCGCCAGCAGCTTGGGACAGGGCGACTATGGCTACACCTTC. This sequence encodes CASSLGQGDYGYTF.